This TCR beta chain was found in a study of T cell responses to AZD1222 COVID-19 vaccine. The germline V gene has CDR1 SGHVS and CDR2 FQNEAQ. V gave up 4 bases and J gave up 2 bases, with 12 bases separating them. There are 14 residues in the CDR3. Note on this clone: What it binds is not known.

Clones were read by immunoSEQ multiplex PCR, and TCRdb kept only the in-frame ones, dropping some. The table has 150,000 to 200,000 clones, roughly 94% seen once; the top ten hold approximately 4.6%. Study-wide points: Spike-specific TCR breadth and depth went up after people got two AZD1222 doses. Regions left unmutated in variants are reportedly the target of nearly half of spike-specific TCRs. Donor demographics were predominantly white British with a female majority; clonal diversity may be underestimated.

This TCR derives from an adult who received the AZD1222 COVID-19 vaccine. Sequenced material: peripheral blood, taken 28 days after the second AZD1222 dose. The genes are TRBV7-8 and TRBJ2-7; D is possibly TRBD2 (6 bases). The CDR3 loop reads CASSSSGRTYEQYF. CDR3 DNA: TGTGCCAGCAGCTCGAGTGGGAGGACCTACGAGCAGTACTTC.